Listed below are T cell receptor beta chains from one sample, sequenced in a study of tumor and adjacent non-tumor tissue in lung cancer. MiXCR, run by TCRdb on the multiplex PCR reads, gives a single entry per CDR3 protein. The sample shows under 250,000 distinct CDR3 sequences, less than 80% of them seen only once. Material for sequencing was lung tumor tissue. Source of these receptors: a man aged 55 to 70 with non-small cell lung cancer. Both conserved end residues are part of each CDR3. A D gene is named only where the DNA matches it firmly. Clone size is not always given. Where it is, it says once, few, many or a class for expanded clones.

CDR3 DNA: TGTGCCAGCACCTTTGGGGGAGGGGGCTGGACCGGGGAGCTGTTTTTT
CDR3 protein: CASTFGGGGWTGELFF
J gene: TRBJ2-2
V gene: TRBV28
clone size: NA
D gene: NA

CDR3 DNA: TGTGCCAGCAGTTTAGCAGGGGCCCAAGTCGGGCGCTACACCTTC
CDR3 protein: CASSLAGAQVGRYTF
J gene: TRBJ1-2
V gene: TRBV28
clone size: few
D gene: NA

CDR3 DNA: TGCATTGCTAGAGAACACAGGGGGCTGGGTCAGCCCCAGTATTTT
CDR3 protein: CIAREHRGLGQPQYF
J gene: TRBJ2-3
V gene: TRBV20-1
clone size: NA
D gene: TRBD1

CDR3 DNA: TGTGCCAGCAGCTTCGGTGAAGAGATCCAGTGCTTC
CDR3 protein: CASSFGEEIQCF
J gene: TRBJ2-5
V gene: TRBV11-2
clone size: NA
D gene: NA

CDR3 DNA: TGCAGCGTTGAGTTCTCGATCCGAAATTCCTACGAGCAGTACTTC
CDR3 protein: CSVEFSIRNSYEQYF
J gene: TRBJ2-7
V gene: TRBV29-1
clone size: few
D gene: NA

CDR3 DNA: TGCAGAGCCGTCGCAGGGGCAGTCGGAACGTACGAGCAGTACTTC
CDR3 protein: CRAVAGAVGTYEQYF
J gene: TRBJ2-7
V gene: TRBV20-1
clone size: once
D gene: NA

CDR3 DNA: TGCGCCAGCAGCTTGGAGGCAGCGGTCGTCTCTGGGGCCAACGTCCTGACTTTC
CDR3 protein: CASSLEAAVVSGANVLTF
J gene: TRBJ2-6
V gene: TRBV5-1
clone size: NA
D gene: NA

CDR3 DNA: TGTGCCAGCAAGCGGGGCGACTTTAGTACGGATACGCAGTATTTT
CDR3 protein: CASKRGDFSTDTQYF
J gene: TRBJ2-3
V gene: TRBV12-3/TRBV12-4
clone size: NA
D gene: TRBD2

CDR3 DNA: TGCAGTACTATCCTAGCGGGAGGGCCTGGGAAGGAGCAGTTCTTC
CDR3 protein: CSTILAGGPGKEQFF
J gene: TRBJ2-1
V gene: TRBV20-1
clone size: NA
D gene: TRBD2

CDR3 DNA: TGCGCCAGCAGTGAGTCGAGTCGGGGGACTAACTATGGCTACACCTTC
CDR3 protein: CASSESSRGTNYGYTF
J gene: TRBJ1-2
V gene: TRBV10-2
clone size: NA
D gene: NA

CDR3 DNA: TGCAGCGTCGGGCTCGAGACCCAGTACTTC
CDR3 protein: CSVGLETQYF
J gene: TRBJ2-5
V gene: TRBV29-1
clone size: many
D gene: NA

CDR3 DNA: TGTGCCAACACCTTGGACAGGGCAAGCTATGGCTACACCTTC
CDR3 protein: CANTLDRASYGYTF
J gene: TRBJ1-2
V gene: TRBV6-6
clone size: NA
D gene: TRBD1

CDR3 DNA: TGTGCCAGCAGTCGGGGGGCCAGCGGGAGTGCGAATGAGCAGTTCTTC
CDR3 protein: CASSRGASGSANEQFF
J gene: TRBJ2-1
V gene: TRBV12-3/TRBV12-4
clone size: NA
D gene: TRBD2

CDR3 DNA: TGTGCCAGCTGGACAAGCCGAAAGACCATACTTTTT
CDR3 protein: CASWTSRKTILF
J gene: TRBJ1-3
V gene: TRBV6-1
clone size: NA
D gene: NA

CDR3 DNA: TGTGCCAGCAGTCCAGCAGGCCCTGGTGGCTTTGACTATGACTACACCTTC
CDR3 protein: CASSPAGPGGFDYDYTF
J gene: TRBJ1-2
V gene: TRBV6-6
clone size: NA
D gene: NA

CDR3 DNA: TGCAGTGCTAGAGTCCCCGACAGGGGGCTCGACTATGGCTACGCCTTC
CDR3 protein: CSARVPDRGLDYGYAF
J gene: TRBJ1-2
V gene: TRBV20-1
clone size: NA
D gene: TRBD1

CDR3 DNA: TGCGCCAGCAGCTCCTTTGGGGGCGAGCAGTACTTC
CDR3 protein: CASSSFGGEQYF
J gene: TRBJ2-7
V gene: TRBV5-1
clone size: few
D gene: NA

CDR3 DNA: TGTGCCACCAAGATAGGGAACACTGAAGCTTTCTTT
CDR3 protein: CATKIGNTEAFF
J gene: TRBJ1-1
V gene: TRBV6-6
clone size: NA
D gene: NA

CDR3 DNA: TGTGCCAGCAGCTTAGACCAGGGTTTCTATGGCTACACCTTC
CDR3 protein: CASSLDQGFYGYTF
J gene: TRBJ1-2
V gene: TRBV7-8
clone size: few
D gene: NA

CDR3 DNA: TGTGCCAGCAGCCCGCATGAGGGGGAGACCCAGTACTTC
CDR3 protein: CASSPHEGETQYF
J gene: TRBJ2-5
V gene: TRBV12-3/TRBV12-4
clone size: many
D gene: NA

CDR3 DNA: TGTGCCAGCAGTTTAAGGCGTATTGGGGCCAACGTCCTGATTTTC
CDR3 protein: CASSLRRIGANVLIF
J gene: TRBJ2-6
V gene: TRBV12-3/TRBV12-4
clone size: NA
D gene: NA

CDR3 DNA: TGCAGTGCTAGACAGGGACACCCTACCGGGGAGCTGTTTTTT
CDR3 protein: CSARQGHPTGELFF
J gene: TRBJ2-2
V gene: TRBV20-1
clone size: NA
D gene: NA

CDR3 DNA: TGTGCCTGGAGTGTACTGCATGGCCGAGGCTACAATGAGCAGTTCTTC
CDR3 protein: CAWSVLHGRGYNEQFF
J gene: TRBJ2-1
V gene: TRBV30
clone size: NA
D gene: NA

CDR3 DNA: TGTGCCAGCAGGACAGGGGGCATCAACACTGAAGCTTTCTTT
CDR3 protein: CASRTGGINTEAFF
J gene: TRBJ1-1
V gene: TRBV6-2/TRBV6-3
clone size: many
D gene: TRBD1

CDR3 DNA: TGTGCCAGCAGCGTAATACAGGGGGCTGACTATGGCTACACCTTC
CDR3 protein: CASSVIQGADYGYTF
J gene: TRBJ1-2
V gene: TRBV5-4
clone size: few
D gene: TRBD1

CDR3 DNA: TGTGCCAGCAATGAATGGCGGGGGGGCCAAACCGGGGGGCTGTTTTTT
CDR3 protein: CASNEWRGGQTGGLFF
J gene: TRBJ2-2
V gene: TRBV6-1
clone size: NA
D gene: TRBD2

CDR3 DNA: TGCAGTGCTAGGGGCGTCACCGTAGACACGCAGTATTTT
CDR3 protein: CSARGVTVDTQYF
J gene: TRBJ2-3
V gene: TRBV20-1
clone size: NA
D gene: NA

CDR3 DNA: TGTGCTAGCAGCTCTTTTCAAGATCAGCCCCAGCATTTT
CDR3 protein: CASSSFQDQPQHF
J gene: TRBJ1-5
V gene: TRBV11-2
clone size: NA
D gene: NA

CDR3 DNA: TGCAATGCCCGTCCAAAGTGCGTAGAGCAGTTCTTC
CDR3 protein: CNARPKCVEQFF
J gene: TRBJ2-1
V gene: TRBV20-1
clone size: NA
D gene: NA

CDR3 DNA: TGCGCCAGCAGCGACCGGACGCGTGGTTCTGGAAACGCCATATATTTT
CDR3 protein: CASSDRTRGSGNAIYF
J gene: TRBJ1-3
V gene: TRBV4-3
clone size: NA
D gene: NA

CDR3 DNA: TGTGCTAGCAGCCCAGTGAAGCTCGCGGGGGACTCCTACAATAAGCAGTTCTTC
CDR3 protein: CASSPVKLAGDSYNKQFF
J gene: TRBJ2-1
V gene: TRBV11-2
clone size: NA
D gene: TRBD2

CDR3 DNA: TGTGCCAGCTGTTACGTCCCGTCGGTCAGCACTGAAGCTTTCTTT
CDR3 protein: CASCYVPSVSTEAFF
J gene: TRBJ1-1
V gene: TRBV6-5
clone size: NA
D gene: NA

CDR3 DNA: TGCGCCAGCAGCTTGTCCAGTAAGAATGAAAAACTGTTTTTT
CDR3 protein: CASSLSSKNEKLFF
J gene: TRBJ1-4
V gene: TRBV5-1
clone size: NA
D gene: NA

CDR3 DNA: TGTGCCAGCAGTAGAGGGGGCGACTATGGCTACACCTTC
CDR3 protein: CASSRGGDYGYTF
J gene: TRBJ1-2
V gene: TRBV6-5
clone size: many
D gene: TRBD1

CDR3 DNA: TGTGCCAATAGTTCTTCAGGCGCAGAGACCCAGTACTTC
CDR3 protein: CANSSSGAETQYF
J gene: TRBJ2-5
V gene: TRBV12-3/TRBV12-4
clone size: NA
D gene: NA

CDR3 DNA: TGCAGTGCTGCCGGGACAGGGGCCTACAAGCAGTACTTC
CDR3 protein: CSAAGTGAYKQYF
J gene: TRBJ2-7
V gene: TRBV20-1
clone size: NA
D gene: TRBD1

CDR3 DNA: TGTACCAGCAGTTACGGTACAGGGGCAGGAGAGACCCAATACTTC
CDR3 protein: CTSSYGTGAGETQYF
J gene: TRBJ2-5
V gene: TRBV6-5
clone size: once
D gene: TRBD1

CDR3 DNA: TGTGCTAGCAGTGACAGGGTTTTAGATGGTTACACCTTC
CDR3 protein: CASSDRVLDGYTF
J gene: TRBJ1-2
V gene: TRBV6-1
clone size: NA
D gene: TRBD1

CDR3 DNA: TGCACCCTCGGACAGAGCGCCGGGGAGCTGTTTTTT
CDR3 protein: CTLGQSAGELFF
J gene: TRBJ2-2
V gene: TRBV29-1
clone size: NA
D gene: NA